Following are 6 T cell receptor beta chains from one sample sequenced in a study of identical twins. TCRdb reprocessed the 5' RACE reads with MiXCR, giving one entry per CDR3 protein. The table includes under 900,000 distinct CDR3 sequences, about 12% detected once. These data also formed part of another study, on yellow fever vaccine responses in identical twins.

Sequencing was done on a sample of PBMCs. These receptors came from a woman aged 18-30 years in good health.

This chain's CDR3 is CASSFGSSEQFF. CDR3 DNA: TGTGCCAGCAGTTTTGGGTCAAGTGAGCAGTTCTTC. The chain is built from TRBV28 and TRBJ2-1; D is ambiguous. V gave up 3 bases and J gave up 9 bases, with 9 bases separating them. There are 12 residues in the CDR3. Germline V gene lookup returns CDR1 MDHEN and CDR2 SYDVKM.

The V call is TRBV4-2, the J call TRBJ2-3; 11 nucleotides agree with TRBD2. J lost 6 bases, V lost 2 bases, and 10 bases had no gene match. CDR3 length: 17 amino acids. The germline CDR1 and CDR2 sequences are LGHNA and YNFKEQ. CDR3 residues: CASSQPTSGGSGDTQYF. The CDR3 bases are TGTGCCAGCAGCCAACCCACTAGCGGGGGCTCTGGGGATACGCAGTATTTT.

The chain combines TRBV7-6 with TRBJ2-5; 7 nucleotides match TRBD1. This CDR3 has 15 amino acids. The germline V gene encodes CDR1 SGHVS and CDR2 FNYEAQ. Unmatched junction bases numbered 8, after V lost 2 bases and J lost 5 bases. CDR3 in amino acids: CASSLLHRGGETQYF. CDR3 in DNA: TGTGCCAGCAGCTTACTCCACAGGGGCGGGGAGACCCAGTACTTC. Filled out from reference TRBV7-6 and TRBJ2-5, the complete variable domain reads GAGVSQSPRYKVTKRGQDVALRCDPISGHVSLYWYRQALGQGPEFLTYFNYEAQQDKSGLPNDRFSAERPEGSISTLTIQRTEQRDSAMYRCASSLLHRGGETQYFGPGTRLLVL.

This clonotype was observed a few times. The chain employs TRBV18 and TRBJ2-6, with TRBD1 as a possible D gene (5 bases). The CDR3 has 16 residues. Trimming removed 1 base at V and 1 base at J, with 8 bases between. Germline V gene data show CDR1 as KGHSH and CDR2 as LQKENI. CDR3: CASSPQQGSGANVLTF. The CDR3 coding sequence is TGTGCCAGCTCACCACAGCAGGGATCTGGGGCCAACGTCCTGACTTTC. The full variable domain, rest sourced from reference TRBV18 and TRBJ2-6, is NAGVMQNPRHLVRRRGQEARLRCSPMKGHSHVYWYRQLPEEGLKFMVYLQKENIIDESGMPKERFSAEFPKEGPSILRIQQVVRGDSAAYFCASSPQQGSGANVLTFGAGSRLTVL.

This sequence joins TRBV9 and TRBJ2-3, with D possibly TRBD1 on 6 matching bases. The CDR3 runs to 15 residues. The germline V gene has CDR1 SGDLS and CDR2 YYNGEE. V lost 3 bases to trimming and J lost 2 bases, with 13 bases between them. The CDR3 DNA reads TGTGCCAGCAGCGAGGGACAACATCACACAGATACGCAGTATTTT. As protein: CASSEGQHHTDTQYF.

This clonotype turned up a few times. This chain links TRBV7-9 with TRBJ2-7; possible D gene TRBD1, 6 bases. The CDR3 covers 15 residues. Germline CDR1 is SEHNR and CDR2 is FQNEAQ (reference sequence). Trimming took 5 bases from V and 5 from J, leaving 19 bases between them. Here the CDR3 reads CASSLGQMRVDEQYF. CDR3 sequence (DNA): TGTGCCAGCAGCCTGGGACAAATGAGGGTCGACGAGCAGTACTTC.